This TCR beta chain was identified in a study of identical twins (TCRdb year 2016). With regard to the full study: The study deep-sequenced TCR alpha and beta repertoires from monozygotic twins, unrelated adults of various ages and cord blood to test whether fetal clonotypes persist. To rule out contamination, the twin experiments were replicated at different times with different library preparation protocols.

Notes on this clonotype: The antigen this receptor binds is unknown. Base qualities are not at hand, and no much larger clone is one base apart.

From cysteine to phenylalanine, the CDR3 is 13 amino acids long. Only the CDR3 DNA is retained, 39 bases long and in frame from the first base. V lost 3 bases and J lost 3 bases; the stretch between them is 6 bases long. Reading the germline V gene gives CDR1 SGHNT and CDR2 YENEEA. The study at large found these results: Out-of-frame TCR alpha sequences shared between twins showed an excess of low generation-probability sequences compared with coincidental sharing between unrelated individuals. In beta out-of-frame sequences, excess twin sharing was weaker, because having fewer shared sequences lowered the signal-to-noise ratio. Fewer insertions were carried by abundant cord blood beta clonotypes; a weaker similar trend was observed in young adult naive repertoires, while no such trend was observed in memory repertoires. Zero-insertion analyses could be partly confounded by invariant T cells such as MAIT and iNKT, although diverse VJ usage argued against such confounding for most clonotypes. Conclusions relied on cross-sectional statistical analysis, since the same donors could not be followed over many years. In monozygotic twins, out-of-frame TCR alpha sharing was systematically underestimated by recombination models, although the models agreed with sharing between unrelated individuals.

Every donor in the study was a healthy Caucasian. The twin cohort consisted of three pairs of female monozygotic twins, all aged roughly 18 to 29 years. Positive isolation kits from Invitrogen were used to isolate CD4+ and CD8+ T cell populations. The method behind the library was 5' RACE. The instrument was an Illumina HiSeq 2000. Template switching introduced a universal primer binding site; the final cDNA contained a unique molecular identifier, enabling accurate counting of TCR cDNA molecules. Specific primers in the conserved constant-segment region were used to synthesize first-strand cDNA for the TCR alpha and beta chains. Each cDNA library was double barcoded, with a SMART-Mk sample barcode plus Illumina barcodes, to control for contamination. TruSeq adapter sequences, together with Illumina sample barcodes, were added in two successive PCR steps. The TCR alpha and beta cDNA libraries were sequenced on the Illumina HiSeq platform using custom primers. As for the authors' bioinformatics: MiGEC was used to process raw reads and extract unique molecular identifiers, and MiXCR was used to find CDR3 positions. For each individual, recombination models were inferred using an EM algorithm with the repgenHMM and IGoR tools. Shared clonotype analysis was performed with the tcR package in R, normalizing sharing by the product of cloneset sizes. To study raw recombination free of thymic and clonal selection effects, out-of-frame nonproductive sequences were analyzed. In-frame beta chains were kept once TCRdb had trimmed the public reads at Q25 with fastp and called clones with MiXCR. Rows are combined by CDR3 protein, so each entry shows the most common genes and DNA. TCRdb assigned the V and J calls; the authors' analysis was not used. The sample includes over 500,000 distinct CDR3 sequences, with less than 25% observed a single time. Jointly, the top ten make up about 0.91% of the sample.

The sample also formed part of further work on T cells expressing NK-cell markers. Per the second study: Roughly 8 donors provided sorted CD3+CD56+NKG2C+, CD3+CD56+NKG2C- and CD3+CD56-NKG2C+ T-cell subsets, whose TCR beta-chain repertoires were profiled. Among the eight sequenced donors, only one was HCMV-seronegative, while the other seven were HCMV-seropositive. In several experiments an anti-gammadeltaTCR antibody was added to restrict sorting to alphabetaTCR-expressing T cells. For six donors, the dominant CD3+CD56+NKG2C+ clonotypes were among the top 10 CD8+ clonotypes and accounted for about 1.0-7.5% of CD8+ T cells. Those dominant clonotypes were again the most abundant among CD3+CD56-NKG2C+ cells in a handful of donors, at about 25-60.1%. Whether the expanded NKG2C-expressing T cell clones were specific for HCMV antigens remained unclear. Randomly selected healthy volunteers, three men and five women, were used as the eight sequenced donors. A commercial ELISA kit detecting HCMV-specific IgG in serum was used to determine HCMV serostatus. MIGEC handled demultiplexing of the reads and grouping by UMI, while MiTCR was used to assemble and quantify clonotypes. To exclude erroneous sequences, only TCR cDNA sequences supported by at least two reads were retained. The tcR package was used for downstream repertoire analysis, with clonotypes matched between fractions based on CDR3 nucleotide sequence plus V segment. Antigen specificity was annotated against VDJdb with VDJmatch, allowing one amino acid substitution in CDR3.

This TCR came from a woman between 18 and 29 years old in good health. The sample was CD4+ T cells sorted from blood. The chain was built from TRBV11-3 and TRBJ1-5, with the D gene uncertain. CDR3 sequence: CASSLLYNQPQHF. Here is the DNA: TGTGCCAGCAGCTTGCTGTACAATCAGCCCCAGCATTTT.